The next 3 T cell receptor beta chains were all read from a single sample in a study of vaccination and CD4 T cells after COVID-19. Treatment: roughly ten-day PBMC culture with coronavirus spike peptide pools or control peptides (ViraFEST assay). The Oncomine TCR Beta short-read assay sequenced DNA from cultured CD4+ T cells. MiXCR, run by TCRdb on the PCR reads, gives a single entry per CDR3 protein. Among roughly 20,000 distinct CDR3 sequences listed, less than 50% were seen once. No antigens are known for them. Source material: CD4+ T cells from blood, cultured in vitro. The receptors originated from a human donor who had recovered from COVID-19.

CDR3 DNA: TGCAGCGTTGAAAGGGGCCCGAACACTGAAGCTTTCTTT. Protein: CSVERGPNTEAFF. This rearrangement joins TRBV29-1 to TRBJ1-1, with D possibly matching TRBD1 (5 bases). The CDR3 spans 13 residues. Trimming took off 2 bases at V and 1 base at J, with 8 bases between the two ends. Per germline, CDR1 SQVTM and CDR2 ANQGSEA.

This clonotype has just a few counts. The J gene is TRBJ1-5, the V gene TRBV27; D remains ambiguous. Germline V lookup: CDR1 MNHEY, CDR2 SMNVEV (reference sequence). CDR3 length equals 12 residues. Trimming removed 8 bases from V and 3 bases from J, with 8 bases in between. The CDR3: CASRENNQPQHF. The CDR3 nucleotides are TGTGCCAGCCGAGAGAACAATCAGCCCCAGCATTTT.

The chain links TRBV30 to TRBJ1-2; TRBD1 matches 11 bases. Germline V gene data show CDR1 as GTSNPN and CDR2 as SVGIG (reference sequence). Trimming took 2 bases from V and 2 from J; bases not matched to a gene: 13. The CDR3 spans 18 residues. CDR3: CAWSRLPTRTGGNYGYTF. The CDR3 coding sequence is TGTGCCTGGAGTCGACTCCCAACTAGGACAGGGGGCAACTATGGCTACACCTTC. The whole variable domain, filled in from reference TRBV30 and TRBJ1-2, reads SQTIHQWPATLVQPVGSPLSLECTVEGTSNPNLYWYRQAAGRGLQLLFYSVGIGQISSEVPQNLSASRPQDRQFILSSKKLLLSDSGFYLCAWSRLPTRTGGNYGYTFGSGTRLTVV.